This is a list of T cell receptor beta chains from one sample in a study of T cells in Graves' hyperthyroidism and ophthalmopathy. TCRdb passed the multiplex PCR reads through MiXCR, listing each CDR3 protein once. In the table there are 640,000 or so distinct CDR3 sequences, 13% to 15% of which are singletons. Sequenced sample: blood. The receptors were gathered from a woman aged 18-30 years with Graves' ophthalmopathy. CDR3s include the opening cysteine and the closing phenylalanine or tryptophan. Each record gives: V gene, clone size, D gene, J gene, CDR3 protein, CDR3 DNA. The D gene is left open where the match is weak. Rows give clone size only sometimes, using once, few, many, or a class for an expanded clone.

v_gene: TRBV27; abundance: many; d_gene: TRBD1; j_gene: TRBJ2-7; CDR3aa: CASSHGDRGYEQYF; CDR3nt: TGTGCCAGCAGTCACGGGGACAGGGGCTACGAGCAGTACTTC
v_gene: TRBV19; abundance: few; d_gene: -; j_gene: TRBJ2-1; CDR3aa: CASSTFSYNEQFF; CDR3nt: TGTGCCAGTAGTACATTCTCCTACAATGAGCAGTTCTTC
v_gene: TRBV6-2/TRBV6-3; abundance: few; d_gene: TRBD2; j_gene: TRBJ2-1; CDR3aa: CASSYTAGGLNEQFF; CDR3nt: TGTGCCAGCAGTTATACTGCGGGAGGTCTTAATGAGCAGTTCTTC
v_gene: TRBV10-3; abundance: many; d_gene: -; j_gene: TRBJ1-2; CDR3aa: CAISESRGSNGYTF; CDR3nt: TGTGCCATCAGTGAGTCACGCGGGAGCAATGGCTACACCTTC
v_gene: TRBV20-1; abundance: many; d_gene: -; j_gene: TRBJ2-5; CDR3aa: CSARDPTKQETQYF; CDR3nt: TGCAGTGCTAGAGATCCGACTAAACAAGAGACCCAGTACTTC
v_gene: TRBV19; abundance: many; d_gene: TRBD2; j_gene: TRBJ2-1; CDR3aa: CASRVGTSGYNEQFF; CDR3nt: TGTGCCAGTAGGGTGGGGACTAGCGGGTACAATGAGCAGTTCTTC
v_gene: TRBV4-2; abundance: -; d_gene: TRBD2; j_gene: TRBJ2-3; CDR3aa: CASSQDGRTSGGTDTQYF; CDR3nt: TGTGCCAGCAGCCAAGACGGGAGGACTAGCGGCGGAACAGATACGCAGTATTTT
v_gene: TRBV28; abundance: many; d_gene: -; j_gene: TRBJ2-3; CDR3aa: CASSLSRQPTDTQYF; CDR3nt: TGTGCCAGCAGTTTATCCCGACAGCCCACAGATACGCAGTATTTT
v_gene: TRBV3-1; abundance: many; d_gene: -; j_gene: TRBJ2-7; CDR3aa: CASSQPSYEQYF; CDR3nt: TGTGCCAGCAGCCAACCTTCCTACGAGCAGTACTTC
v_gene: TRBV30; abundance: many; d_gene: -; j_gene: TRBJ2-7; CDR3aa: CAWSGIYEQYF; CDR3nt: TGTGCCTGGAGCGGGATCTACGAGCAGTACTTC
v_gene: TRBV30; abundance: many; d_gene: -; j_gene: TRBJ2-5; CDR3aa: CAWSAIGESGETQYF; CDR3nt: TGTGCCTGGAGTGCGATTGGCGAGAGTGGGGAGACCCAGTACTTC
v_gene: TRBV6-5; abundance: many; d_gene: -; j_gene: TRBJ2-7; CDR3aa: CASSYLADISYEQYF; CDR3nt: TGTGCCAGCAGTTACTTGGCGGACATCTCCTACGAGCAGTACTTC
v_gene: TRBV29-1; abundance: many; d_gene: -; j_gene: TRBJ2-7; CDR3aa: CSVEGHRNRGEQYF; CDR3nt: TGCAGCGTTGAAGGACACAGGAACCGGGGCGAGCAGTACTTC
v_gene: TRBV16; abundance: few; d_gene: -; j_gene: TRBJ1-2; CDR3aa: CASSQANGRAGYTF; CDR3nt: TGTGCCAGCAGCCAAGCGAACGGTAGGGCTGGCTACACCTTC
v_gene: TRBV6-2/TRBV6-3; abundance: many; d_gene: TRBD1; j_gene: TRBJ2-7; CDR3aa: CASSYNDGTGGVYEQYF; CDR3nt: TGTGCCAGCAGTTACAACGATGGGACAGGGGGGGTCTACGAGCAGTACTTC
v_gene: TRBV2; abundance: many; d_gene: TRBD1; j_gene: TRBJ1-1; CDR3aa: CASSESGQASEAFF; CDR3nt: TGTGCCAGCAGCGAGTCAGGACAGGCCTCAGAAGCTTTCTTT
v_gene: TRBV28; abundance: many; d_gene: -; j_gene: TRBJ2-4; CDR3aa: CASGQHRAGKNIQYF; CDR3nt: TGTGCCAGCGGCCAACACAGGGCTGGGAAAAACATTCAGTACTTC
v_gene: TRBV6-1; abundance: -; d_gene: TRBD2; j_gene: TRBJ2-1; CDR3aa: CASRSRTSFYNEQFF; CDR3nt: TGTGCCAGCAGGTCGAGGACTAGCTTCTACAATGAGCAGTTCTTC
v_gene: TRBV7-3; abundance: many; d_gene: -; j_gene: TRBJ2-3; CDR3aa: CASSSNSENTQYF; CDR3nt: TGTGCCAGCAGCTCAAATAGCGAAAATACGCAGTATTTT
v_gene: TRBV7-6; abundance: many; d_gene: -; j_gene: TRBJ1-6; CDR3aa: CASSLNTNYNSPLHF; CDR3nt: TGTGCCAGCAGCTTAAATACAAACTATAATTCACCCCTCCACTTT
v_gene: TRBV9; abundance: -; d_gene: TRBD1; j_gene: TRBJ1-2; CDR3aa: CASSVISFGDRGNYGYTF; CDR3nt: TGTGCCAGCAGCGTAATTTCATTTGGGGACAGGGGGAACTATGGCTACACCTTC
v_gene: TRBV9; abundance: few; d_gene: TRBD1; j_gene: TRBJ1-1; CDR3aa: CASSVSGQMIMNTEAFF; CDR3nt: TGTGCCAGCAGCGTCTCGGGACAGATGATTATGAACACTGAAGCTTTCTTT
v_gene: TRBV20-1; abundance: many; d_gene: TRBD2; j_gene: TRBJ2-3; CDR3aa: CSARGTSGWGVSSTDTQYF; CDR3nt: TGCAGTGCTAGAGGGACTAGCGGGTGGGGAGTTTCTAGCACAGATACGCAGTATTTT
v_gene: TRBV6-1; abundance: -; d_gene: -; j_gene: TRBJ1-5; CDR3aa: CASSVGGTPNQPQHF; CDR3nt: TGTGCCAGCAGTGTCGGCGGGACACCGAATCAGCCCCAGCATTTT
v_gene: TRBV11-2; abundance: many; d_gene: -; j_gene: TRBJ1-3; CDR3aa: CASSSSGRSGNTIYF; CDR3nt: TGTGCCAGCAGCTCCTCCGGACGGTCTGGAAACACCATATATTTT
v_gene: TRBV28; abundance: many; d_gene: -; j_gene: TRBJ1-5; CDR3aa: CASSPGKSNQPQHF; CDR3nt: TGTGCCAGCAGTCCCGGGAAGAGCAATCAGCCCCAGCATTTT
v_gene: TRBV20-1; abundance: -; d_gene: -; j_gene: TRBJ2-2; CDR3aa: CSARDTGRNTGELFF; CDR3nt: TGCAGTGCTAGAGATACGGGCCGGAACACCGGGGAGCTGTTTTTT
v_gene: TRBV4-2; abundance: few; d_gene: TRBD2; j_gene: TRBJ2-1; CDR3aa: CASGTSGRAYNEQFF; CDR3nt: TGTGCCAGCGGAACTAGCGGGAGGGCTTACAATGAGCAGTTCTTC
v_gene: TRBV28; abundance: many; d_gene: -; j_gene: TRBJ1-1; CDR3aa: CASSTGGRAFF; CDR3nt: TGTGCCAGCAGTACGGGGGGGAGAGCTTTCTTT
v_gene: TRBV7-2; abundance: many; d_gene: TRBD1; j_gene: TRBJ1-2; CDR3aa: CASSGGQGRGYTF; CDR3nt: TGTGCCAGCAGCGGTGGACAGGGTCGTGGCTACACCTTC
v_gene: TRBV12-3/TRBV12-4; abundance: many; d_gene: -; j_gene: TRBJ1-5; CDR3aa: CASSLIWGGNQPQHF; CDR3nt: TGTGCCAGCAGTTTGATCTGGGGAGGCAATCAGCCCCAGCATTTT
v_gene: TRBV5-1; abundance: many; d_gene: -; j_gene: TRBJ2-1; CDR3aa: CASSLVSKEQFF; CDR3nt: TGCGCCAGCAGCTTGGTGTCAAAGGAGCAGTTCTTC
v_gene: TRBV11-2; abundance: many; d_gene: TRBD1; j_gene: TRBJ2-7; CDR3aa: CASSLVVGTGRNEQYF; CDR3nt: TGTGCCAGCAGCTTAGTTGTAGGGACAGGGAGAAACGAGCAGTACTTC
v_gene: TRBV4-1; abundance: many; d_gene: -; j_gene: TRBJ1-5; CDR3aa: CASSQDPLKPQHF; CDR3nt: TGCGCCAGCAGCCAAGATCCCTTAAAGCCCCAGCATTTT
v_gene: TRBV12-3/TRBV12-4; abundance: few; d_gene: TRBD2; j_gene: TRBJ2-2; CDR3aa: CAIPAGSVTGELFF; CDR3nt: TGTGCCATCCCAGCGGGGAGCGTGACCGGGGAGCTGTTTTTT
v_gene: TRBV14; abundance: few; d_gene: -; j_gene: TRBJ2-7; CDR3aa: CASSQVPEHYEQYF; CDR3nt: TGTGCCAGCAGCCAAGTCCCAGAACACTACGAGCAGTACTTC
v_gene: TRBV20-1; abundance: many; d_gene: -; j_gene: TRBJ1-1; CDR3aa: CSAEGGLMNTEAFF; CDR3nt: TGCAGTGCTGAGGGGGGACTAATGAACACTGAAGCTTTCTTT
v_gene: TRBV3-1; abundance: many; d_gene: -; j_gene: TRBJ2-7; CDR3aa: CASSQGAGTYEQYF; CDR3nt: TGTGCCAGCAGCCAAGGGGCAGGGACCTACGAGCAGTACTTC
v_gene: TRBV27; abundance: -; d_gene: -; j_gene: TRBJ2-7; CDR3aa: CASSLRGGASYEQYF; CDR3nt: TGTGCCAGCAGTTTAAGAGGGGGGGCCTCCTACGAGCAGTACTTC
v_gene: TRBV7-2; abundance: many; d_gene: -; j_gene: TRBJ1-4; CDR3aa: CASSFQGTNEKLFF; CDR3nt: TGTGCCAGCAGCTTCCAGGGGACGAATGAAAAACTGTTTTTT
v_gene: TRBV29-1; abundance: few; d_gene: TRBD1; j_gene: TRBJ1-5; CDR3aa: CSVVQGAGQPQHF; CDR3nt: TGCAGCGTTGTACAGGGGGCAGGTCAGCCCCAGCATTTT
v_gene: TRBV7-9; abundance: -; d_gene: -; j_gene: TRBJ2-3; CDR3aa: CASSQGTRSGATDTQYF; CDR3nt: TGTGCCAGCAGTCAGGGGACGAGGTCCGGGGCCACAGATACGCAGTATTTT
v_gene: TRBV5-1; abundance: many; d_gene: -; j_gene: TRBJ1-3; CDR3aa: CASSLEGYGRSSGNTIYF; CDR3nt: TGCGCCAGCAGCTTGGAAGGGTACGGGCGAAGCTCTGGAAACACCATATATTTT
v_gene: TRBV11-3; abundance: many; d_gene: -; j_gene: TRBJ2-3; CDR3aa: CASSLDISTDTQYF; CDR3nt: TGTGCCAGCAGCTTAGATATCAGCACAGATACGCAGTATTTT
v_gene: TRBV12-3/TRBV12-4; abundance: many; d_gene: -; j_gene: TRBJ2-1; CDR3aa: CASSSGEESGEQFF; CDR3nt: TGTGCCAGCAGTTCCGGGGAGGAATCCGGTGAGCAGTTCTTC
v_gene: TRBV12-5; abundance: many; d_gene: TRBD2; j_gene: TRBJ2-1; CDR3aa: CASGLVVLAGGPEEQFF; CDR3nt: TGTGCTAGTGGTTTGGTGGTCCTAGCGGGAGGGCCTGAGGAGCAGTTCTTC
v_gene: TRBV12-3/TRBV12-4; abundance: few; d_gene: -; j_gene: TRBJ2-7; CDR3aa: CAGSLSGSSYEQYF; CDR3nt: TGTGCCGGCAGTCTGTCGGGATCCTCCTACGAGCAGTACTTC
v_gene: TRBV6-1; abundance: many; d_gene: -; j_gene: TRBJ2-1; CDR3aa: CASFRSPYNEQFF; CDR3nt: TGTGCCAGCTTCAGATCCCCCTACAATGAGCAGTTCTTC
v_gene: TRBV2; abundance: many; d_gene: TRBD1; j_gene: TRBJ1-6; CDR3aa: CASRARQGLWNSPLHF; CDR3nt: TGTGCCAGCAGAGCCCGACAGGGTTTATGGAATTCACCCCTCCACTTT
v_gene: TRBV9; abundance: -; d_gene: TRBD2; j_gene: TRBJ2-3; CDR3aa: CASSVVPGHSGRETDTQYF; CDR3nt: TGTGCCAGCAGCGTAGTCCCAGGGCATAGCGGGAGGGAGACAGATACGCAGTATTTT
v_gene: TRBV9; abundance: few; d_gene: -; j_gene: TRBJ1-5; CDR3aa: CASSVGGTDNQPQHF; CDR3nt: TGTGCCAGCAGCGTAGGGGGTACAGACAATCAGCCCCAGCATTTT
v_gene: TRBV12-3/TRBV12-4; abundance: -; d_gene: TRBD1; j_gene: TRBJ1-2; CDR3aa: CASSLTQGAGGYTF; CDR3nt: TGTGCCAGCAGTTTAACCCAGGGGGCAGGAGGCTACACCTTC
v_gene: TRBV2; abundance: many; d_gene: -; j_gene: TRBJ2-7; CDR3aa: CASSEYSSGFYEQYF; CDR3nt: TGTGCCAGCAGTGAATATTCCTCCGGTTTCTACGAGCAGTACTTC
v_gene: TRBV25-1; abundance: -; d_gene: TRBD1; j_gene: TRBJ2-5; CDR3aa: CASSGRTGGLETQYF; CDR3nt: TGTGCCAGCAGTGGGCGGACAGGGGGGTTAGAGACCCAGTACTTC
v_gene: TRBV12-3/TRBV12-4; abundance: many; d_gene: -; j_gene: TRBJ1-2; CDR3aa: CASRTTGLNYGYTF; CDR3nt: TGTGCCAGCAGAACTACAGGCCTTAACTATGGCTACACCTTC
v_gene: TRBV6-6; abundance: many; d_gene: -; j_gene: TRBJ1-2; CDR3aa: CASSYGRARRYGYTF; CDR3nt: TGTGCCAGCAGTTACGGAAGGGCTAGACGTTATGGCTACACCTTC
v_gene: TRBV20-1; abundance: many; d_gene: TRBD1; j_gene: TRBJ2-1; CDR3aa: CSARARDRGLEQFF; CDR3nt: TGCAGTGCTAGAGCTAGAGACAGGGGGCTTGAGCAGTTCTTC
v_gene: TRBV4-1; abundance: many; d_gene: TRBD1; j_gene: TRBJ1-5; CDR3aa: CASSRTGGKPQHF; CDR3nt: TGCGCCAGCAGCCGGACAGGGGGCAAGCCCCAGCATTTT
v_gene: TRBV6-1; abundance: -; d_gene: -; j_gene: TRBJ2-3; CDR3aa: CASSSTPGRTDTQYF; CDR3nt: TGTGCCAGCAGCTCAACACCCGGCCGCACAGATACGCAGTATTTT
v_gene: TRBV11-3; abundance: many; d_gene: TRBD1; j_gene: TRBJ1-1; CDR3aa: CASRSRQGEAFF; CDR3nt: TGTGCCAGCAGATCACGACAGGGCGAAGCTTTCTTT